The clone carrying this T cell receptor (beta chain) was picked up a small number of times. Self-reported history from a screening survey and questionnaire set each donor's cohort. Only in-frame clones appear in the TCRdb table, and some are missing; sequencing was by immunoSEQ multiplex PCR. The sample includes more than 350,000 clones, 87% of them seen just once. The data are from a study of blood T cell repertoires in COVID-19. At the level of the study: Samples taken during acute and convalescent COVID-19 were collected in the United States, Italy and Spain. Sample material is recorded as cDNA or gDNA derived from T cells, B-cell-depleted T cells, or PBMCs.

V lost 6 bases, J lost 6 bases, and 9 bases lay in between. CDR1 and CDR2 (germline): KGHSH, LQKENI. This CDR3 region has 12 residues. The sequencing sample was made of PBMCs or T cells enriched from blood (not recorded which). This chain connects TRBV18 to TRBJ1-5; D is ambiguous. The receptor's source is a woman aged 50 to 60 who had recovered from COVID-19. The CDR3 bases are TGTGCCAGCTCCCAGCCGGGTCAGCCCCAGCATTTT. Protein: CASSQPGQPQHF.